A selection of T cell receptor beta chains follows, all from one sample in a study of blood T cell dynamics during melanoma immunotherapy. Sequencing was performed with immunoSEQ multiplex PCR; in TCRdb, only in-frame clones are kept and a portion is missing. The sample holds fewer than 9,500 clones, more than 75% seen once. The material sequenced was blood, taken from a patient treated with checkpoint blockade. Every receptor here comes from a human donor with melanoma. CDR3s include the opening cysteine and the closing phenylalanine or tryptophan. Each record gives: V gene, J gene, D gene, clone size, CDR3 protein, CDR3 DNA. A D gene is named only where the DNA matches it firmly. Clone size appears in some rows only: once, few, many, or a class for an expanded clone.

TRBV5-4	TRBJ1-4	.	few	CASSSLTEGDEKLFF	TGTGCCAGCAGCTCGTTGACAGAGGGAGATGAAAAACTGTTTTTT
TRBV5-1	TRBJ1-4	TRBD1	once	CASSLRAGGEKLFF	TGCGCCAGCAGCTTGAGGGCAGGGGGTGAAAAACTGTTTTTT
TRBV7-9	TRBJ2-7	.	.	CASSLVVVAEQYF	TGTGCCAGCAGCTTAGTCGTGGTAGCGGAGCAGTACTTC
TRBV7-6	TRBJ2-3	.	once	CASSAGQPTDTQYF	TGTGCCAGCAGCGCGGGACAGCCCACAGATACGCAGTATTTT
TRBV30	TRBJ2-7	.	few	CAWSVGGPSYEQYF	TGTGCCTGGAGTGTAGGGGGTCCGTCCTACGAGCAGTACTTC
TRBV10-3	TRBJ2-1	TRBD1	.	CAISSGTGVLNEQFF	TGTGCCATCAGTTCCGGGACAGGGGTTCTCAATGAGCAGTTCTTC
TRBV30	TRBJ1-2	.	few	CAWMWVGYGYTF	TGTGCCTGGATGTGGGTGGGGTATGGCTACACCTTC
TRBV4-2	TRBJ1-6	.	.	CASSQDSRISPLHF	TGTGCCAGCAGCCAAGATAGTCGGATTTCACCCCTCCACTTT
TRBV15	TRBJ1-2	TRBD1	.	CATSMDRGLYGYTF	TGTGCCACCAGCATGGACAGGGGGCTTTATGGCTACACCTTC
TRBV1	TRBJ2-2	.	.	CTSSRETGTGELFF	TGCACCAGCAGCCGGGAGACAGGGACCGGGGAGCTGTTTTTT